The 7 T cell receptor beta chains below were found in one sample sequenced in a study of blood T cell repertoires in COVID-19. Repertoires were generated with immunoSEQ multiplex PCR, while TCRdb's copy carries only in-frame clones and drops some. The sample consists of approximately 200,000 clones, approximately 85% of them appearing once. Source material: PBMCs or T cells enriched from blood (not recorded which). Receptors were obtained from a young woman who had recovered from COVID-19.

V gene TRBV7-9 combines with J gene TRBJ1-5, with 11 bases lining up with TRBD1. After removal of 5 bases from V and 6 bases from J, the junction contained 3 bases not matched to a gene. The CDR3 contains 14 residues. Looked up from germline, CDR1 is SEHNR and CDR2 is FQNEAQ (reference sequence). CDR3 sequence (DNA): TGTGCCAGCAGCCCCGGGACAGGGGGTCAGCCCCAGCATTTT. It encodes CASSPGTGGQPQHF.

The chain's CDR3 is CAWSIRSVGEQYF. In DNA form, the CDR3 reads TGTGCCTGGAGTATTCGGTCGGTCGGGGAGCAGTACTTC. This chain joins TRBV30 and TRBJ2-7, with no clear D. CDR3 size: 13 residues. V was clipped by 2 bases and J by 7 bases, with 15 bases between them. Germline V lookup: CDR1 GTSNPN, CDR2 SVGIG (reference sequence).

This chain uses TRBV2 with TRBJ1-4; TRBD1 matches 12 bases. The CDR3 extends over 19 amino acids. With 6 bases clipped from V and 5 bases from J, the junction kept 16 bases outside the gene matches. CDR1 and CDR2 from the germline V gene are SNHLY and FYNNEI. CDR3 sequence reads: CASSTGDRGRRNQNEKLFF. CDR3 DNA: TGTGCCAGCAGCACCGGGGACAGGGGGCGCAGAAATCAAAATGAAAAACTGTTTTTT.

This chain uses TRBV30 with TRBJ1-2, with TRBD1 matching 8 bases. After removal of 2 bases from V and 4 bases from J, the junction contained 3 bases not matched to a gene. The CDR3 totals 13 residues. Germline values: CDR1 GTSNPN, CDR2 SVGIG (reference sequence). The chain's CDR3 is CAWSQDRAYGYTF. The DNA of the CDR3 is TGTGCCTGGAGTCAGGACAGGGCCTATGGCTACACCTTC.

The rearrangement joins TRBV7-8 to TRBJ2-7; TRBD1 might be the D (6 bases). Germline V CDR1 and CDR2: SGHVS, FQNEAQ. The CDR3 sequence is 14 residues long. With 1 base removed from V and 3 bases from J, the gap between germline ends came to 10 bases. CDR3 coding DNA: TGTGCCAGCAGCTTAGTTGGCAGGGGCTACGAGCAGTACTTC. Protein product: CASSLVGRGYEQYF.

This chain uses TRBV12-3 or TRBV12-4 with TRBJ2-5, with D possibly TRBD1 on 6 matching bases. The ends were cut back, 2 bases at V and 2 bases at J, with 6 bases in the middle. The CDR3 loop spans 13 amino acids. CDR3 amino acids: CASSLRGQETQYF. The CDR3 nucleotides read TGTGCCAGCAGTTTAAGGGGGCAAGAGACCCAGTACTTC.

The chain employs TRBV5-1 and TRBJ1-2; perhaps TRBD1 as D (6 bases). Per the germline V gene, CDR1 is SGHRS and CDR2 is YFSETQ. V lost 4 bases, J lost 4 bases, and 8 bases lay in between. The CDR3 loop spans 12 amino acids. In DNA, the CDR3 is TGCGCCAGCAGCCAAGGGGGCTATGGCTACACCTTC. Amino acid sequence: CASSQGGYGYTF.